These 19 T cell receptor beta chains share one sample of origin, sequenced in a study of beta chain features in type 1 diabetes. Expressed TCRB transcripts were sequenced, since all the RNA that had been isolated was reverse transcribed. Produced via immunoSEQ multiplex PCR; TCRdb's table is partial and in-frame only. The sample contains about 150,000 clones, around 10% of which appear only once. Sequences were obtained from central memory CD4+ T cells from blood. Receptors were obtained from a man younger than 35 in good health.

The sample holds one count of this clone. This chain links TRBV5-1 with TRBJ2-1, with TRBD2 identical over 9 bases. Unmatched junction bases numbered 6, after V lost 4 bases and J lost 4 bases. There are 15 residues in the CDR3. From germline, CDR1 is SGHRS and CDR2 YFSETQ. The CDR3 protein is CASSLGLARYNEQFF. The CDR3, as DNA: TGCGCCAGCAGCCTAGGACTAGCGCGATACAATGAGCAGTTCTTC. The whole variable domain, filled in from reference TRBV5-1 and TRBJ2-1, reads KAGVTQTPRYLIKTRGQQVTLSCSPISGHRSVSWYQQTPGQGLQFLFEYFSETQRNKGNFPGRFSGRQFSNSRSEMNVSTLELGDSALYLCASSLGLARYNEQFFGPGTRLTVL.

This clone was detected only a few times. The CDR3 loop reads CASSQDRSGTGSQDTQYF. The CDR3 DNA follows: TGCGCCAGCAGCCAAGATAGATCCGGGACAGGGAGTCAGGATACGCAGTATTTT. The chain employs TRBV4-3 and TRBJ2-3; 9 nucleotides agree with TRBD1. The CDR3 runs 18 residues. Unmatched junction bases numbered 13, after V lost 0 bases and J lost 6 bases. The germline CDR1 and CDR2 sequences are LGHNA and YSLEER.

This clone has a handful of counts. The chain combines TRBV28 with TRBJ2-3; no firm D call. The CDR3 runs 14 residues. V lost 6 bases and J 10 bases, leaving 20 bases between the germline ends. Germline CDR1 reads MDHEN; CDR2 reads SYDVKM. CDR3 DNA sequence: TGTGCCAGCAGGGCGACACAGCATGTTGTCGCGCAGTATTTT. This codes for CASRATQHVVAQYF.

V usage is TRBV6-5 and J usage is TRBJ2-5; D is possibly TRBD2 (6 bases). The CDR3 is 12 residues long. CDR1 is MNHEY, CDR2 SVGAGI, per germline. V lost 0 bases and J 7 bases, leaving 6 bases between the germline ends. The CDR3 nucleotides read TGTGCCAGCAGTTACTCGCGGGGGACCCAGTACTTC. Its translation is CASSYSRGTQYF.

The table lists this clone with a few counts. The CDR3 region has the DNA TGTGCCAGCAGTTACAGGCAGGAACGACGTGAAAAACTGTTTTTT. Protein: CASSYRQERREKLFF. The chain has TRBV6-5 and TRBJ1-4; D is ambiguous. Germline V gene data show CDR1 as MNHEY and CDR2 as SVGAGI. Deletions cut 2 bases from V and 7 bases from J, with 14 bases between. There are 15 residues in the CDR3.

Only a few counts were recorded for this clone. V is TRBV7-3 and J is TRBJ2-1; 7 bases are shared with TRBD1. Germline CDR1 is SGHTA and CDR2 is FQGTGA. The CDR3 runs to 16 residues. Losses at the gene ends were 0 bases for V and 5 bases for J; bases not matched to a gene: 7. CDR3 in DNA: TGTGCCAGCAGCTTAACCCACAGGGGAGTTGACAATGAGCAGTTCTTC. Translating gives CASSLTHRGVDNEQFF. Complete variable domain (other parts from reference TRBV7-3 and TRBJ2-1): GAGVSQTPSNKVTEKGKYVELRCDPISGHTALYWYRQSLGQGPEFLIYFQGTGAADDSGLPNDRFFAVRPEGSVSTLKIQRTERGDSAVYLCASSLTHRGVDNEQFFGPGTRLTVL.

The chain employs TRBV12-2 and TRBJ1-5; the table's D gene call, TRBD1, was not cross checked with the DNA. TRBV12-2 constitutes a pseudogene. The CDR3 loop spans 16 amino acids. CDR3 sequence reads: CASRLGGTGCNQPQHF. The CDR3 DNA reads as TGTGCAAGTCGCTTAGGGGGGACAGGCTGCAATCAGCCCCAGCATTTT.

V is TRBV9 and J is TRBJ1-3; 7 nucleotides match TRBD1. Losses at the gene ends were 2 bases for V and 2 bases for J; bases not matched to a gene: 1. Germline CDR1 reads SGDLS; CDR2 reads YYNGEE. The CDR3 covers 14 residues. CDR3 sequence (DNA): TGTGCCAGCAGCGTGACAGGGCCTGGAAACACCATATATTTT. The encoded protein is CASSVTGPGNTIYF.

This clone has a handful of counts. CDR3 in DNA: TGCAGCGTAGTTCGGGGATCCCCCTACGAGCAGTACTTC. It specifies CSVVRGSPYEQYF. V usage is TRBV29-1 and J usage is TRBJ2-7, with D perhaps TRBD2 (5 bases). The CDR3 covers 13 residues. Germline assignment: CDR1 SQVTM and CDR2 ANQGSEA. Trimming cost V 6 bases and J 2 bases, with 14 bases left between them.

This clone was seen ten or more times. The rearrangement joins TRBV4-3 to TRBJ2-5; 8 bases line up with TRBD2. The CDR3 consists of 17 residues. V shed 1 base and J 4 bases; nucleotides not matched to a gene: 11. The germline gives CDR1 LGHNA, CDR2 YSLEER. The CDR3 region has the DNA TGCGCCAGCAGCCAAGGATTTGGGCGGGGGGCCCGAGAGACCCAGTACTTC. It specifies CASSQGFGRGARETQYF.

The V gene is TRBV7-3, the J gene TRBJ2-2; either TRBD1 or TRBD2 may supply D (5 bases each). The germline V gene encodes CDR1 SGHTA and CDR2 FQGTGA. CDR3 length: 16 amino acids. The germline V and J ends were trimmed by 2 bases and 0 bases, with 10 bases remaining between them. CDR3 protein: CASSLLRGANTGELFF. The CDR3, as DNA: TGTGCCAGCAGCTTATTAAGGGGAGCGAACACCGGGGAGCTGTTTTTT.

This clone appeared a few times. The V gene is TRBV4-3, the J gene TRBJ2-2; possible D gene TRBD1, 5 bases. This CDR3 spans 16 amino acids. The V and J ends lost 0 bases and 2 bases respectively, with 10 bases between them. Looked up from germline, CDR1 is LGHNA and CDR2 is YSLEER. CDR3 in amino acids: CASSQDIRANTGELFF. The DNA for the CDR3 is TGCGCCAGCAGCCAAGATATCAGGGCAAACACCGGGGAGCTGTTTTTT.

The rearrangement uses TRBV4-1 and TRBJ1-5; no reliable D call. The J call may be wrong; the DNA end is better matched by TRBJ2-3. The CDR3 covers 15 residues. Germline V gene data show CDR1 as MGHRA and CDR2 as YSYEKL. The CDR3 spells CASSHQELSNQPQYF. The CDR3 DNA reads TGCGCCAGCAGCCACCAGGAACTTAGCAATCAGCCCCAGTATTTT.

The table lists this clone with many counts. The chain carries TRBV10-3 and TRBJ2-6; no clear D. Germline V gene lookup returns CDR1 ENHRY and CDR2 SYGVKD. The CDR3 is made up of 15 amino acids. The V and J ends lost 3 bases and 0 bases respectively, with 6 bases between them. CDR3 sequence reads: CAISEGDSGANVLTF. The CDR3 region has the DNA TGTGCCATCAGTGAAGGAGACTCTGGGGCCAACGTCCTGACTTTC.

This clone was detected a few times. V gene TRBV5-4 combines with J gene TRBJ1-1; D unclear. CDR1 is SGHNT and CDR2 is YYREEE in the germline V gene (reference sequence). This CDR3 has 14 residues. Trimming pared 4 bases from V and 1 base from J, leaving 11 bases between. CDR3: CASSPGEPNTEAFF. As DNA, the CDR3 is TGTGCCAGCAGCCCCGGCGAGCCGAACACTGAAGCTTTCTTT.

The sample holds a few counts of this clone. The V and J genes are TRBV28 and TRBJ2-7, with 9 bases fitting TRBD1. This CDR3 contains 16 residues. J was trimmed by 5 bases and V by 4 bases; bases with no gene match: 12. Looked up from germline, CDR1 is MDHEN and CDR2 is SYDVKM. The CDR3: CASSSPRTGDAHEQYF. DNA of the CDR3: TGTGCCAGCAGTTCCCCCAGGACAGGGGATGCACACGAGCAGTACTTC.

This clone is labeled as medium-sized. V is TRBV7-9 and J is TRBJ2-5; D is ambiguous. The V end was cut by 11 bases, the J end by 7 bases, with 14 bases between. This CDR3 is 11 amino acids long. The germline V gene encodes CDR1 SEHNR and CDR2 FQNEAQ (reference sequence). The CDR3 coding sequence is TGTGCCCCCCGGGCCCCAGGGACCCAGTACTTC. This sequence encodes CAPRAPGTQYF.

This chain joins TRBV5-6 and TRBJ2-5; D is possibly TRBD1 (5 bases). Looked up from germline, CDR1 is SGHDT and CDR2 is YYEEEE. Between the trimmed V and J ends, which lost 0 bases and 4 bases, there was a span of 7 bases. The CDR3 spans 13 residues. CDR3 coding DNA: TGTGCCAGCAGCTTGGCCACAGGAGAGACCCAGTACTTC. Translating it yields CASSLATGETQYF. The complete variable domain, with remaining parts taken from reference TRBV5-6 and TRBJ2-5, reads DAGVTQSPTHLIKTRGQQVTLRCSPKSGHDTVSWYQQALGQGPQFIFQYYEEEERQRGNFPDRFSGHQFPNYSSELNVNALLLGDSALYLCASSLATGETQYFGPGTRLLVL.

This clone was seen only a few times. J is TRBJ2-5 and V is TRBV30, with 13 bases lining up with TRBD2. The CDR3 sequence is 15 residues long. The ends lost 2 bases at V and 7 bases at J; junction bases unmatched: 7. The germline gives CDR1 GTSNPN, CDR2 SVGIG (reference sequence). CDR3 protein: CAWSPTSGGPRTQYF. In DNA, the CDR3 is TGTGCCTGGAGTCCGACTAGCGGGGGGCCACGGACCCAGTACTTC.